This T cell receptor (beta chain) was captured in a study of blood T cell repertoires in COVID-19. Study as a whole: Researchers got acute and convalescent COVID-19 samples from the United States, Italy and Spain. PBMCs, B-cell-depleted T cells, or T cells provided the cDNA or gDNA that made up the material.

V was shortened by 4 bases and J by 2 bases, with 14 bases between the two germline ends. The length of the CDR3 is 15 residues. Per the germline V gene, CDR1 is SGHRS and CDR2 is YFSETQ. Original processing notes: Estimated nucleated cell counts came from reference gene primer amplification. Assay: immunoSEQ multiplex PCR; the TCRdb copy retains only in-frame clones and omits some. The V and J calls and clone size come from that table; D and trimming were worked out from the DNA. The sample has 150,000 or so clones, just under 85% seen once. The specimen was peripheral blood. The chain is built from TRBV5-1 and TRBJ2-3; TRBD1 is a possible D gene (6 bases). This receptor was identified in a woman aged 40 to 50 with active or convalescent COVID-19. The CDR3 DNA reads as TGCGCCAGCAGCCGACAGGCCGATTACACAGATACGCAGTATTTT. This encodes CASSRQADYTDTQYF.